What follows describes a single T cell receptor (beta chain). Its antigen is currently not known. No qualities accompany the bases; no much larger clone lies one base away. This sample was included in a study of shared T cell receptors in the human thymus (dated by TCRdb to the early 2020s). In the study overall: The study examined how self-reactive, shared T-cell receptor alpha chains are generated in the human thymus.

The CDR3 measures 17 amino acids from cysteine to phenylalanine. The entry retains the CDR3 DNA only, 51 bases that are in frame from base 1. Here V drops 5 bases and J drops 1 base, and the junction holds 8 bases not matched to any gene. The germline V gene (reference sequence) yields MNHEY for CDR1 and SMNVEV for CDR2. Preparation of the library involved the immunoSEQ multiplex PCR assay. TCRdb stores this immuneACCESS table with in-frame sequences only. Part of the clones is absent; in the studies checked, under half of the shortfall reflects unresolved V genes, and no reason is known for the rest. Across this sample there are hundreds of thousands of clones, with 70% to 90% seen only once. The leading ten clones occupy over 0.008% of the sample. This sample was shared with a second study, whose subject was human thymus T cells. The second study reports: Immunologically healthy infants undergoing open corrective cardiac surgery for congenital heart defects in Finland were used as donors. Thymus tissue was collected as surgical resects that were removed during corrective cardiac surgery. Both the thymic and the peripheral blood repertoires appeared to show biased V and J gene segment usage. The related research reported highly overlapping thymic TCR repertoires among unrelated individuals. TCR alpha and beta repertoires from about 8 infant thymus samples and four related peripheral blood samples were characterized in the study. Donor ages ranged from roughly 7 to 250 days, and the cohort comprised roughly 6 male and a couple of female infants. Thymocytes were freed from the tissue by mechanical means and kept at -70 degrees C as pellets of roughly 10-32 million cells. A QIAsymphony instrument was used to extract genomic DNA from the frozen cell pellets. TCRB and TCRAD loci were amplified from a standardized quantity of quality-controlled genomic DNA using the immunoSEQ multiplex PCR assay. Amplicons spanned the V(D)J region at a length sufficient to cover the CDR3 and identify V and J genes. Through the commercial immunoSEQ service, the amplicons were sequenced on an Illumina platform. Primer bias and sequencing errors were corrected as previously described, and TCRAD and TCRB were defined on the basis of the IMGT database. The repertoires were analysed using immunoSEQ Analyzer 3.0 and VDJTools for basic statistics, V/J segment usage, diversity estimates, rarefaction and pairwise overlap. Diversity was estimated using the Chao1, ChaoE, Efron-Thisted, Shannon and inverse Simpson indices, and was also estimated on datasets down-sampled to the size of the smallest sample. Repertoire overlap used strict matching of CDR3 nucleotide sequence, V gene and J gene, with Jaccard-based multidimensional scaling clustering. On average, about 810,000 unique TCRB clonotypes were obtained from thymus samples, compared with 80,000 to 85,000 from blood samples.

The chain employs TRBV27 and TRBJ2-1, and TRBD2 matches 10 of the central bases. Sequenced input: thymocytes. The receptor was isolated from a boy under two years old with a congenital heart defect. Donor details come from another sample of the same person, matched by shared clones. The CDR3: CASSDCPSGSSYNEQFF. The nucleotide sequence reads TGTGCCAGCAGTGATTGCCCTAGCGGGAGTTCCTACAATGAGCAGTTCTTC.